This passage covers 9 T cell receptor beta chains from one sample sequenced in a study of CD8 T cells in ankylosing spondylitis. TCRdb fed the 5' RACE reads into MiXCR, producing one record per CDR3 protein. The sample lists 200,000 or so distinct CDR3 sequences, under 15% occurring once. The sample comprised blood, either unsorted or a sorted T cell fraction (not recorded which). The receptor source for this set is a female donor with ankylosing spondylitis or in good health (not recorded which).

This clonotype turned up a few times. The chain is built from TRBV5-1 and TRBJ2-5, with 12 bases aligning to TRBD2. The germline V gene has CDR1 SGHRS and CDR2 YFSETQ. The CDR3 extends over 15 amino acids. Losses at the gene ends were 5 bases for V and 1 base for J; bases not matched to a gene: 3. CDR3 residues: CASRQLAGGQETQYF. The CDR3 DNA is TGCGCCAGCAGACAACTAGCGGGAGGCCAAGAGACCCAGTACTTC.

This clonotype was seen more than once but under ten times. The chain combines TRBV7-2 with TRBJ1-4; maybe TRBD1 (6 bases). Germline CDR1 and CDR2: SGHTA and FQGNSA. The CDR3 spans 14 residues. Trimming pared 3 bases from V and 4 bases from J, leaving 9 bases between. In nucleotides, the CDR3 is TGTGCCAGCAGCTTTTCAGGGGTTAATGAAAAACTGTTTTTT. This sequence encodes CASSFSGVNEKLFF.

The V and J genes are TRBV3-1 and TRBJ1-5; maybe TRBD1 (6 bases). The CDR3 is made up of 19 amino acids. Germline V CDR1 and CDR2: LGHDT, YNNKEL (reference sequence). V was shortened by 10 bases and J by 1 base, with 29 bases between the two germline ends. The DNA for the CDR3 is TGTGCCACCTGCCAAGATACGAGGTCGGCACAGGGAAGCAATCAGCCCCAGCATTTT. Translated, it gives CATCQDTRSAQGSNQPQHF.

This clonotype was counted ten times or more. The chain employs TRBV5-6 and TRBJ2-4; D uncertain. V was trimmed by 4 bases and J by 8 bases, leaving 16 bases between them. From germline, CDR1 is SGHDT and CDR2 YYEEEE. CDR3 length: 14 amino acids. The CDR3 loop is CASSEYNGLDIQYF. CDR3 nucleotide sequence: TGTGCCAGCAGCGAATACAACGGGTTGGACATTCAGTACTTC.

In this sample, this clonotype turned up once. A much bigger clone sits one base away, suggesting this may be a read error. The CDR3 sequence: CASSEQGTSNQPHHF. Here the CDR3 DNA reads TGTGCCAGCAGTGAACAGGGAACCAGCAATCAGCCCCACCATTTT. The chain employs TRBV2 and TRBJ1-5, with a weak D call TRBD1 (5 bases). Germline CDR1 SNHLY, CDR2 FYNNEI. The CDR3 length is 15 residues.

This clonotype was recorded at least ten times. V usage is TRBV20-1 and J usage is TRBJ2-1; a possible D gene is TRBD1 (5 bases). CDR3 size: 14 residues. CDR1 and CDR2 (germline): DFQATT, SNEGSKA (reference sequence). Trimming left V 3 bases short and J 6 bases short, with 15 bases between. The CDR3: CSASSRVAGNEQFF. DNA for the CDR3: TGCAGTGCTAGCAGCAGGGTTGCCGGCAATGAGCAGTTCTTC.

This chain connects TRBV7-6 to TRBJ2-2, with a possible D match to TRBD1 (6 bases). Germline CDR1 SGHVS, CDR2 FNYEAQ. The CDR3 is made up of 16 amino acids. Trimming left V 5 bases short and J 6 bases short, with 19 bases between. This CDR3 reads CASSPSRQVWAGELFF. CDR3 nucleotides: TGTGCCAGCAGCCCATCCAGACAGGTCTGGGCCGGGGAGCTGTTTTTT.

This clonotype was seen repeatedly, ten times or more. The chain is built from TRBV7-2 and TRBJ1-1, with a tentative D call TRBD1 (6 bases). Germline V lookup: CDR1 SGHTA, CDR2 FQGNSA. The CDR3 is 15 amino acids. The V end lost 5 bases, the J end lost 0 bases, and 13 bases lay between the germline ends. CDR3 protein: CASSVQGSMNTEAFF. CDR3 nucleotides: TGTGCCAGCAGCGTACAGGGAAGCATGAACACTGAAGCTTTCTTT.

This chain joins TRBV7-2 and TRBJ2-7; D is ambiguous. CDR3 length equals 13 residues. Between the trimmed V and J ends, which lost 4 bases and 6 bases, there was a span of 13 bases. CDR1 and CDR2 (germline): SGHTA, FQGNSA. The CDR3 bases are TGTGCCAGCAGCTCCCAACCTAACATCGAGCAGTACTTC. Translating gives CASSSQPNIEQYF.